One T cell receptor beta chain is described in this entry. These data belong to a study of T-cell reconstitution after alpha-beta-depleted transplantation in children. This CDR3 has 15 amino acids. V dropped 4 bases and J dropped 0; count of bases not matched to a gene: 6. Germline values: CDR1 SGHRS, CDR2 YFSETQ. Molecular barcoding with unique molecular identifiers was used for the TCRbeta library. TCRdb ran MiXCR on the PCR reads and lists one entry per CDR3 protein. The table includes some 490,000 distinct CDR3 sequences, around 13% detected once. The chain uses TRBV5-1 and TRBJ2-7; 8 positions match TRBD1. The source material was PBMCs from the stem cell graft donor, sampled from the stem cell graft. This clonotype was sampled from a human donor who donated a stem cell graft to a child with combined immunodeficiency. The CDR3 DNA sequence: TGCGCCAGCAGCGCCTGGACAGGGAGCTCCTACGAGCAGTACTTC. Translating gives CASSAWTGSSYEQYF.